This T cell receptor beta chain was recovered during a study of PD-1 blockade in classical Hodgkin lymphoma. Noted time point: newly diagnosed, previously untreated cHL patient sample. Using magnetic negative selection, the CD4+ T cells were separated out of thawed PBMCs. Untreated, newly diagnosed classical Hodgkin lymphoma PBMCs served for comparison. Study outcomes and limitations: Healthy donors were reported to have higher baseline TCR diversity than newly diagnosed patients. The repertoire differences lack a defined cause, possibly disease activity or prior therapy.

CDR1 is SGHRS, CDR2 YFSETQ, per germline. This CDR3 comprises 17 residues. Trimming cost V 0 bases and J 5 bases, with 21 bases left between them. Comment on this clone: What it binds is not known.

TCRdb's table, derived via immunoSEQ multiplex PCR, lists solely in-frame clones and lacks some. Found here are about 22,000 clones, about 90% of them singletons; the top ten hold about 0.55%. The source material was CD4+ T cells from blood. This TCR derives from a human donor with classical Hodgkin lymphoma. The chain has TRBV5-1 and TRBJ2-7; perhaps TRBD1 as D (6 bases). The DNA for the CDR3 is TGCGCCAGCAGCTTGGCCGAGGTTTGGGGGCTTTTCAACGAGCAGTACTTC. This codes for CASSLAEVWGLFNEQYF.